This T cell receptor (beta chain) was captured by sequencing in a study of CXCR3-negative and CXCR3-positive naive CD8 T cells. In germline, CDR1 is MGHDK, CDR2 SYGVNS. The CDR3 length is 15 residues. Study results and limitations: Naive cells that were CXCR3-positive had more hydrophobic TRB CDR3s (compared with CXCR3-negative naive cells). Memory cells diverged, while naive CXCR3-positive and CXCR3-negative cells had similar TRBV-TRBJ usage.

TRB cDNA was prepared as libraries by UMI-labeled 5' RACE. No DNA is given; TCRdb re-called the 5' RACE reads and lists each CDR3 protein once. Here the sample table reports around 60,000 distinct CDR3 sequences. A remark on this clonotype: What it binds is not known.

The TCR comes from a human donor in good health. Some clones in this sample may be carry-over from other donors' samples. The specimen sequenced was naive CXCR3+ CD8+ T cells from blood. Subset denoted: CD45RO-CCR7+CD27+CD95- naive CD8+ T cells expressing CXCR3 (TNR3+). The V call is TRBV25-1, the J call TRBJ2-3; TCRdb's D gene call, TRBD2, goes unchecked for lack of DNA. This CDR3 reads CASSGLALSTDTQYF.